This T cell receptor beta chain stems from a study of cytomegalovirus exposure and HLA in healthy donors. Germline V gene sequence: CDR1 SGHNT, CDR2 YENEEA. Trimming took off 0 bases at V and 2 bases at J, with 16 bases between the two ends. This CDR3 is 17 amino acids long. Study results and limitations: Overall, about 160 TCR beta chains were annotated as cytomegalovirus-associated. For TCR beta chains, V- and J-gene trimming was later linked to a missense DCLRE1C variant. Later on, an analysis showed TCR association rates differing by HLA locus, with DRB1 the most and HLA-C the fewest.

Primers: 60 Vbeta forward and 13 Jbeta reverse. Study processing details: Unique TCR beta chains numbered about 72 million in a later analysis, with roughly 9.9 million shared. Libraries were prepared by immunoSEQ multiplex PCR; TCRdb keeps only in-frame clonotypes and omits some of them. V, J and clone size are taken as reported in that table, and D and trimming were inferred from the DNA itself. The sample records roughly 180,000 clones, 76% being singletons. Note on this clone: What it recognizes is unknown.

Sequencing was carried out using PBMCs. This clonotype was obtained from a woman under 40 in good health and CMV-seropositive. The chain links TRBV11-3 to TRBJ2-5, with D possibly TRBD2 on 6 matching bases. The CDR3 DNA is TGTGCCAGCAGCTTAGATGGCCCGGGCGGAGGGCAAGAGACCCAGTACTTC. This sequence encodes CASSLDGPGGGQETQYF.